This record covers a single TCR beta chain. Its antigen is still unknown. Sequencing used immunoSEQ multiplex PCR; TCRdb keeps in-frame clones, though not all of them. The repertoire includes hundreds of thousands of clones, about 87% of them detected once, and under 4% sits in the top ten. This entry comes from a study of Ad26.COV2.S vaccination and SARS-CoV-2 variants. Whole-study findings and limits: Researchers reported similar non-spike TCR breadth in vaccine and placebo recipients. Substantial breadth was reportedly displayed by spike-specific CD8+ and CD4+ T cell responses after vaccination.

The germline V gene encodes CDR1 MDHEN and CDR2 SYDVKM. Trimming shortened V by 3 bases and J by 8 bases, and 13 bases separated the two germline ends. The length of the CDR3 is 13 residues. Treatment described: around 19 received Ad26.COV2.S at low or high dose, single or two shots; about 5 received placebo; per-sample allocation not given. Sampling occurred on day 63 after the first vaccine or placebo injection. SARS-CoV-2 spike from the Wuhan strain was encoded by the vaccine, an Ad26 vector. V and J are TRBV28 and TRBJ1-2; no clear D gene. This receptor was identified in a person aged 18 to 59 who received the Ad26.COV2.S COVID-19 vaccine or a placebo. This specimen was peripheral blood, taken in a trial of Ad26.COV2.S vaccine versus placebo. The CDR3 sequence: CASSFGVKGGYTF. In nucleotides, the CDR3 is TGTGCCAGCAGTTTCGGAGTGAAAGGAGGCTACACCTTC.